This T cell receptor beta chain was found in a study of T cells after yellow fever vaccination (dated 2019 in TCRdb). A note on the overall study: Libraries from fractions with low cell numbers were prepared with the SMART-Seq v4 Ultra Low Input RNA kit. To track T-cell clones before and after primary and booster YFV17D yellow fever vaccination, bulk TCR alpha and beta repertoires were sequenced longitudinally. The cohort comprised two healthy male donors, one aged 18 to 30 and one aged 30 to 39 years. Blood was collected at multiple timepoints before and after primary and secondary immunization, and bulk PBMC replicates and cell subsets were isolated.

General conclusions and limits of the study: Because the study included only a couple of donors, the extent to which the findings can be generalized is limited. Compared with the primary T-cell response, the secondary T-cell response was weaker but faster, peaking on day 5 rather than day 15. Computational filtering was required because FACS-sorted repertoires could contain abundant contaminating clonotypes from the bulk population. After the booster, most of the clones that had expanded following primary vaccination were detected again (approximately 95% of CD4 and roughly nine tenths of CD8), which suggests that memory was broadly maintained. A small share of clonotypes occurred in both CD4 and CD8 compartments, likely arising from convergent recombination.

Synthesis of TCR cDNA relied on 5'RACE template switching, a step that introduced a universal primer site along with unique molecular identifiers. Priming for cDNA synthesis came from both the TCR alpha and TCR beta constant segments. Library amplification used two PCR steps, and the second PCR step added sample barcodes and sequencing adapters. Sequencing of libraries was performed on Illumina HiSeq 2500 (2x100 bp) or NovaSeq (2x150 bp). Per the source publication's procedure: MIGEC was used to demultiplex reads and collapse the reads into UMI consensus sequences, and MiXCR was used for V(D)J alignment. Vaccine-responding clonotypes were defined with edgeR using replicate PBMC samples, requiring FDR below 0.01 and a log2 fold change above 5 up to day 15. Each bulk clonotype received a CD4 or CD8 identity based on whether the sequenced CD4 or CD8 repertoire contained that clonotype at higher abundance. TCRdb ran its own pipeline on the public reads, namely fastp trimming at Q25 and MiXCR clone calling, and kept in-frame beta chains. CDR3 protein duplicates are merged, each entry listing the most common genes and DNA. The V and J calls and clone size are TCRdb's, not the authors'. This sample holds some 560,000 distinct CDR3 sequences; roughly a sixth were observed only once. The ten largest clones add up to around 16% of the sample.

In light of the paper, this sample's treatment or condition label describes: live attenuated yellow fever vaccine strain. Two biological replicates of bulk PBMCs were collected at each blood-draw timepoint. PBMCs were isolated from peripheral blood using a standard Ficoll-Paque protocol. TriZol was used to extract RNA from bulk PBMCs, from CD4 and CD8 fractions, and from dextramer-positive and dextramer-negative fractions. Its CDR3 holds 17 amino acids, cysteine through phenylalanine. Of the read, only the CDR3 DNA is kept; its 51 bases are in frame from base 1. The V end loses 3 bases and the J end loses 5 bases, and a stretch of 21 bases separates them. CDR1 WNHNN and CDR2 SYGVQD were looked up in the germline V gene (reference sequence). As concerns this clonotype: No cognate antigen has been identified for it. Base qualities were left out, and no much larger clone turns up one base away.

The rearrangement joined TRBV10-1 to TRBJ2-3, with the D gene too uncertain to name. The receptor's source is a man aged 18 to 29 who received the YFV17D yellow fever vaccine. Sequencing used PBMCs, obtained 5 to 6 days after the first yellow fever vaccination. The base sequence is TGCGCCAGCAGTGAATTAGTGGGTCTGGGTTTAGGAGATACGCAGTATTTT. It encodes CASSELVGLGLGDTQYF.